The 2 T cell receptor beta chains listed next were all sequenced from one sample in a study of T cell responses to AZD1222 COVID-19 vaccine. Generated by immunoSEQ multiplex PCR, the TCRdb table keeps only in-frame clones and is missing some. The table lists around 190,000 clones, around 88% of them singletons. The sample in question was peripheral blood, obtained on day 0 of AZD1222 vaccination. The receptors derive from an adult in good health.

The V and J genes are TRBV5-4 and TRBJ2-7, with a tentative D call TRBD1 (5 bases). V was shortened by 1 base and J by 4 bases, with 18 bases between the two germline ends. The CDR3 loop spans 16 amino acids. Germline assignment: CDR1 SGHNT and CDR2 YYREEE (reference sequence). This CDR3 reads CASSLSVGLTTYEQYF. In nucleotides, the CDR3 is TGTGCCAGCAGCTTGAGTGTGGGGCTCACTACGTACGAGCAGTACTTC.

This clone has just a few counts. The chain links TRBV24-1 to TRBJ1-5; D is unresolved. V was shortened by 4 bases and J by 0 bases, with 6 bases between the two germline ends. This CDR3 spans 14 amino acids. The germline CDR1 and CDR2 sequences are KGHDR and SFDVKD. CDR3: CATSELGSNQPQHF. Here the CDR3 DNA reads TGTGCCACCAGTGAGCTGGGTAGCAATCAGCCCCAGCATTTT.